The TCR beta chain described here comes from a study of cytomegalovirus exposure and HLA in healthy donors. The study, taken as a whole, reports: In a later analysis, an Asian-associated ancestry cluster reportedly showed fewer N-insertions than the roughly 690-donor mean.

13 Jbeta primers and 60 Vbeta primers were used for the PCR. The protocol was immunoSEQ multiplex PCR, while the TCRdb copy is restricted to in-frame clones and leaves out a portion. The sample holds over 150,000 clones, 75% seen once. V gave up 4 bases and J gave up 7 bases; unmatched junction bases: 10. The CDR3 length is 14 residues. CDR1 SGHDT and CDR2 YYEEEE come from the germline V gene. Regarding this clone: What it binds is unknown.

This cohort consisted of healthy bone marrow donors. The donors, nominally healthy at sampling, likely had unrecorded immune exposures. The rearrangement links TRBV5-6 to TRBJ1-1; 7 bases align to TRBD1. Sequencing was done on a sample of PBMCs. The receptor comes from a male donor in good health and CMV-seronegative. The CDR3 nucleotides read TGTGCCAGCAGCGGTGACAGGGTTTCCGGTGAAGCTTTCTTT. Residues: CASSGDRVSGEAFF.